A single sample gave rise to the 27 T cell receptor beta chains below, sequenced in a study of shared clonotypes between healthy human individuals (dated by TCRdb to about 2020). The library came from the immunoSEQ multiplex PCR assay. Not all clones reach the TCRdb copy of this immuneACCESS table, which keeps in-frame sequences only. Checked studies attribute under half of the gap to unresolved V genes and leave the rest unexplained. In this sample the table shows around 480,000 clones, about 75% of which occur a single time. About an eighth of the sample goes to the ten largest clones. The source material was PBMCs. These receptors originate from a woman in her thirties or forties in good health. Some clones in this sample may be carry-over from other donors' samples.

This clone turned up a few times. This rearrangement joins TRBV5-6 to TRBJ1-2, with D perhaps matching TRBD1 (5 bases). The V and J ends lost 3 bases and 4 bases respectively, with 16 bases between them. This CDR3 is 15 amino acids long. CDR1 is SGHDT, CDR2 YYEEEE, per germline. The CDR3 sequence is CASSSRAGFPYGYTF. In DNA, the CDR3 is TGTGCCAGCAGCTCCCGGGCAGGGTTTCCCTATGGCTACACCTTC.

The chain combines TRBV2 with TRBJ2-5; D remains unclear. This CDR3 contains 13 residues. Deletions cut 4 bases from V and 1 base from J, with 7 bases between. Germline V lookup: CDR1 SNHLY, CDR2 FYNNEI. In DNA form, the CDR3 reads TGTGCCAGCAGTGCCGAGTCCCAAGAGACCCAGTACTTC. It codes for CASSAESQETQYF.

CDR3 coding DNA: TGTGCCAGCAGCTTAGCTAGCGGAACCTACGAGCAGTACTTC. This encodes CASSLASGTYEQYF. J is TRBJ2-7 and V is TRBV5-4; TRBD2 matches at 7 bases. This CDR3 is 14 amino acids long. Germline CDR1 reads SGHNT; CDR2 reads YYREEE (reference sequence). Unmatched junction bases numbered 4, after V lost 2 bases and J lost 2 bases.

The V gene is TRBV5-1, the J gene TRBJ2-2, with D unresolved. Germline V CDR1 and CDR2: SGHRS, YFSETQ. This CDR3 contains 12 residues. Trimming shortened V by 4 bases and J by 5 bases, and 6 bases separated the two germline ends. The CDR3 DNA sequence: TGCGCCAGCAGCCACCTAACCGGGGAGCTGTTTTTT. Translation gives CASSHLTGELFF.

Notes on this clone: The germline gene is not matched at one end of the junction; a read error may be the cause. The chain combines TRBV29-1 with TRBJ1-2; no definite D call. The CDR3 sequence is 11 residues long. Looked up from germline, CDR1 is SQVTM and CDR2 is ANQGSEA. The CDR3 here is CSESSNYDYTF. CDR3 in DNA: TGCAGCGAGTCATCAAACTATGACTACACCTTC. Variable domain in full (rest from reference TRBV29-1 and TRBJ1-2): SAVISQKPSRDICQRGTSLTIQCQVDSQVTMMFWYRQQPGQSLTLIATANQGSEATYESGFVIDKFPISRPNLTFSTLTVSNMSPEDSSIYLCSESSNYDYTFGSGTRLTVV.

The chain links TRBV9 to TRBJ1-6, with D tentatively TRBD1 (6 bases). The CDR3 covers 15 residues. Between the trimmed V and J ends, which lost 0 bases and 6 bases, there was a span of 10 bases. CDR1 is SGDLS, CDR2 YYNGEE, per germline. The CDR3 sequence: CASSVATGPNSPLHF. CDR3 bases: TGTGCCAGCAGCGTAGCGACAGGCCCTAATTCACCCCTCCACTTT.

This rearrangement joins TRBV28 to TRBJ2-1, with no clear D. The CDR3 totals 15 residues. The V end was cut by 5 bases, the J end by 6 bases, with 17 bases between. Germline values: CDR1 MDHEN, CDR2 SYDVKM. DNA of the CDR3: TGTGCCAGCAGTATCCGACTCTTCCGACCCAATGAGCAGTTCTTC. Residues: CASSIRLFRPNEQFF.

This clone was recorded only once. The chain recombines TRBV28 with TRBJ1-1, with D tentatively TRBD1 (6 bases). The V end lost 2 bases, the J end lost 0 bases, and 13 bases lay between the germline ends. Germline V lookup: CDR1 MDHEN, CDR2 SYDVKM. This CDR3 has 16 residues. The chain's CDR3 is CASSLAGVNMNTEAFF. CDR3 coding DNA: TGTGCCAGCAGTTTAGCAGGGGTGAACATGAACACTGAAGCTTTCTTT.

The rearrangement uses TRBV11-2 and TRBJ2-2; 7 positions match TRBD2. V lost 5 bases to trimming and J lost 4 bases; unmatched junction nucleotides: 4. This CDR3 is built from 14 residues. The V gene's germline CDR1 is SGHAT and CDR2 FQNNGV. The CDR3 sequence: CASSVAGVTGELFF. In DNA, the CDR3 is TGTGCCAGCAGCGTCGCGGGGGTCACCGGGGAGCTGTTTTTT. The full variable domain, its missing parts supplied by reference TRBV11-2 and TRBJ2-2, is EAGVAQSPRYKIIEKRQSVAFWCNPISGHATLYWYQQILGQGPKLLIQFQNNGVVDDSQLPKDRFSAERLKGVDSTLKIQPAKLEDSAVYLCASSVAGVTGELFFGEGSRLTVL.

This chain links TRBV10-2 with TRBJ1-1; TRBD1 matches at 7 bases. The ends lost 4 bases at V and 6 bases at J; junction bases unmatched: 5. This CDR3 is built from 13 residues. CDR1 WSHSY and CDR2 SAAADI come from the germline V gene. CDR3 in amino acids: CASSAAGTAEAFF. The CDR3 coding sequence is TGCGCCAGCAGTGCAGCGGGGACAGCTGAAGCTTTCTTT.

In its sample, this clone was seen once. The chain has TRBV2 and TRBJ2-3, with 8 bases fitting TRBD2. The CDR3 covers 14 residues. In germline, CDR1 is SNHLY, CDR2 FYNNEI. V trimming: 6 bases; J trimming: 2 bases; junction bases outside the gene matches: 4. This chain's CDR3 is CASSRGRTTDTQYF. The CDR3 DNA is TGTGCCAGCAGCCGCGGGAGGACCACAGATACGCAGTATTTT.

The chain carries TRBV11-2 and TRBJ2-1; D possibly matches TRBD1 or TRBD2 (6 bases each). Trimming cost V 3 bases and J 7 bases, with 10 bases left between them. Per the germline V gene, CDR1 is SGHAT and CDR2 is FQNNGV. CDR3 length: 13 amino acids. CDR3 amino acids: CASSLGAGNEQFF. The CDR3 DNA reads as TGTGCCAGCAGCTTGGGGGCGGGGAATGAGCAGTTCTTC. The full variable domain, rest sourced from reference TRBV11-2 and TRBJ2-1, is EAGVAQSPRYKIIEKRQSVAFWCNPISGHATLYWYQQILGQGPKLLIQFQNNGVVDDSQLPKDRFSAERLKGVDSTLKIQPAKLEDSAVYLCASSLGAGNEQFFGPGTRLTVL.

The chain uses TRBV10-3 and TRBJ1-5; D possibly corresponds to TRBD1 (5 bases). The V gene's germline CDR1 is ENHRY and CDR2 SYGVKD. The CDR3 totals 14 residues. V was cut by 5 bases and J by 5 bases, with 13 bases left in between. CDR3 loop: CAISSGGTDQPQHF. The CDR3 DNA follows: TGTGCCATCAGTAGCGGAGGGACGGATCAGCCCCAGCATTTT.

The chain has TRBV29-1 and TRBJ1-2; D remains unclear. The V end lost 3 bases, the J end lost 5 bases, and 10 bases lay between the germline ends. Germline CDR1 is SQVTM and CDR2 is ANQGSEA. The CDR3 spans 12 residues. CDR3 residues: CSVDYAGYGYTF. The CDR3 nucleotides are TGCAGCGTTGATTACGCTGGGTATGGCTACACCTTC.

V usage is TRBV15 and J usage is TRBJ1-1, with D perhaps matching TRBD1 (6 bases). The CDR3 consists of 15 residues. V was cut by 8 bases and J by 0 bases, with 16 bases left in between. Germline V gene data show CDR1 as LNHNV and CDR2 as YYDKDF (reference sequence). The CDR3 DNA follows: TGTGCCACCTCGACTTTCGGACAGATGAACACTGAAGCTTTCTTT. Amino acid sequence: CATSTFGQMNTEAFF. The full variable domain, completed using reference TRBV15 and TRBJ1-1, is DAMVIQNPRYQVTQFGKPVTLSCSQTLNHNVMYWYQQKSSQAPKLLFHYYDKDFNNEADTPDNFQSRRPNTSFCFLDIRSPGLGDTAMYLCATSTFGQMNTEAFFGQGTRLTVV.

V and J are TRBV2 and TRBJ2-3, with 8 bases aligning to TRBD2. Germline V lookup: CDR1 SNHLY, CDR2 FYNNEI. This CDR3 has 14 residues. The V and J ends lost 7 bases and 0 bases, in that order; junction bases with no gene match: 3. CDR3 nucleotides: TGTGCCAGCACACTAGCGGTTAGCACAGATACGCAGTATTTT. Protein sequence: CASTLAVSTDTQYF.

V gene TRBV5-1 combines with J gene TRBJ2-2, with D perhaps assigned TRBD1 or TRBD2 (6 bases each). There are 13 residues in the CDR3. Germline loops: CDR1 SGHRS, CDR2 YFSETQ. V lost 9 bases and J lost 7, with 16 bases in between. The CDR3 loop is CATTPGGGGELFF. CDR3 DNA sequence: TGCGCCACCACCCCCGGAGGGGGCGGGGAGCTGTTTTTT.

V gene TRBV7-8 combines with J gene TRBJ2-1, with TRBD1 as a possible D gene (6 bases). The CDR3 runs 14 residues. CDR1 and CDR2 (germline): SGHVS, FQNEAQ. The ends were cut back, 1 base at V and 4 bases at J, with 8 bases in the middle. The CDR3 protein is CASSLGTVYNEQFF. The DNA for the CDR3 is TGTGCCAGCAGCTTAGGGACAGTTTACAATGAGCAGTTCTTC.

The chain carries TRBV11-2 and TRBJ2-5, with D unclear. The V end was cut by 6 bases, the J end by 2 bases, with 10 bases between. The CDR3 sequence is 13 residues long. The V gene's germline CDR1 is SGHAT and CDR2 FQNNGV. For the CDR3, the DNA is TGTGCCAGCAGTATGGACCCTCAAGAGACCCAGTACTTC. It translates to CASSMDPQETQYF.

The CDR3 DNA reads TGTGCCAGCAGCTCGGGTCGGAGGGGTTTCGCCGGGGAGCTGTTTTTT. It translates to CASSSGRRGFAGELFF. The chain uses TRBV11-3 and TRBJ2-2, with D possibly TRBD2 on 6 matching bases. The CDR3 is made up of 16 amino acids. Trimming left V 4 bases short and J 6 bases short, with 18 bases between. Germline-derived CDR1 and CDR2 are SGHNT and YENEEA.

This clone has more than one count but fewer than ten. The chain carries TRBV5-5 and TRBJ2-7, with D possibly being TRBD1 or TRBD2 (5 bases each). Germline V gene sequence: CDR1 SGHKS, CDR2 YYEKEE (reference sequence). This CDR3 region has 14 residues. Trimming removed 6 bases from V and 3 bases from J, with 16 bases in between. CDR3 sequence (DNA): TGTGCCAGCACCCCCGGGTTTGGGGGCTACGAGCAGTACTTC. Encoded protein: CASTPGFGGYEQYF.

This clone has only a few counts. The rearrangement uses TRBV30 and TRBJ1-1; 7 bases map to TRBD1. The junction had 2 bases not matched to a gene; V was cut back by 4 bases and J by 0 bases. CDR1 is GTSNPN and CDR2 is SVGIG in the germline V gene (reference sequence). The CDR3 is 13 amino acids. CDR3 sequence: CAWMGQMNTEAFF. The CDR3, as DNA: TGTGCCTGGATGGGACAGATGAACACTGAAGCTTTCTTT.

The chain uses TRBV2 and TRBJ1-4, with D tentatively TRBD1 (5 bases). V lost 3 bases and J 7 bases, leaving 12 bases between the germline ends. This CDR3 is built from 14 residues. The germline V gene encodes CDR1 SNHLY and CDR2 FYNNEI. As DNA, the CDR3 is TGTGCCAGCAGTGAGGTAGCCGGGGGTGAAAAACTGTTTTTT. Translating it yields CASSEVAGGEKLFF. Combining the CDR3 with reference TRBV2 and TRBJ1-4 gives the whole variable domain EPEVTQTPSHQVTQMGQEVILRCVPISNHLYFYWYRQILGQKVEFLVSFYNNEISEKSEIFDDQFSVERPDGSNFTLKIRSTKLEDSAMYFCASSEVAGGEKLFFGSGTQLSVL.

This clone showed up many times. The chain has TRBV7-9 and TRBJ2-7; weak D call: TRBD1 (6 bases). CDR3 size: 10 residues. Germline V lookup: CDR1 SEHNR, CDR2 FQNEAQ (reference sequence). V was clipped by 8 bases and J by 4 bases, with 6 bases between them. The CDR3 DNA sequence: TGTGCCAGCGGACAGTACGAGCAGTACTTC. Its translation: CASGQYEQYF.

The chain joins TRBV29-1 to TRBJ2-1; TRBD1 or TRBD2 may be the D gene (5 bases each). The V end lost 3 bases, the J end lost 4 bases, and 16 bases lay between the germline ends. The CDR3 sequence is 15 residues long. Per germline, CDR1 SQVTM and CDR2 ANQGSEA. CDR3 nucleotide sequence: TGCAGCGTTGAGGCCGGGGCAGGCCCATACAATGAGCAGTTCTTC. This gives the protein CSVEAGAGPYNEQFF.

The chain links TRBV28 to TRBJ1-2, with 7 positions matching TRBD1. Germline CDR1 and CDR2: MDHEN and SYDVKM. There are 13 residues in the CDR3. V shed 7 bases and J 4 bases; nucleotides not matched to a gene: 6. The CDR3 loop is CASTRGLAYGYTF. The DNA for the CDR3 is TGTGCCAGCACGAGGGGGCTGGCCTATGGCTACACCTTC.

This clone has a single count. CDR3 protein: CASSLAGTGYDEQYF. Here the CDR3 DNA reads TGCGCCAGCAGCTTAGCCGGGACAGGGTATGACGAGCAGTACTTC. V usage is TRBV5-1 and J usage is TRBJ2-7; TRBD1 agrees at 9 bases. Germline values: CDR1 SGHRS, CDR2 YFSETQ. There are 15 residues in the CDR3. The V segment lost 2 bases and the J segment 5 bases; nucleotides outside the gene matches: 8.